A single sample gave rise to the 17 T cell receptor beta chains below, sequenced in a study of blood T cell repertoires in COVID-19. The table came from immunoSEQ multiplex PCR; TCRdb's copy has only in-frame clones and leaves some out. The sample lists roughly 200,000 clones; around 88% were seen once. The specimen sequenced was peripheral blood. These receptors were obtained from a middle-aged man with active or convalescent COVID-19.

The V gene is TRBV2, the J gene TRBJ1-4; TRBD1 might be the D (6 bases). The CDR3 covers 14 residues. V lost 4 bases and J 7 bases, leaving 13 bases between the germline ends. Germline V CDR1 and CDR2: SNHLY, FYNNEI. CDR3 amino acids: CASSVDRGSEKLFF. DNA of the CDR3: TGTGCCAGCAGTGTGGATAGGGGGTCTGAAAAACTGTTTTTT.

The chain employs TRBV24-1 and TRBJ2-1; TRBD1 aligns across 10 bases. Germline CDR1 reads KGHDR; CDR2 reads SFDVKD. The junction had 6 bases not matched to a gene; V was cut back by 4 bases and J by 4 bases. The CDR3 contains 16 residues. The CDR3 DNA is TGTGCCACCAGTGACCAGGACAGGGGGTCTTACAATGAGCAGTTCTTC. Its translation is CATSDQDRGSYNEQFF.

This sequence joins TRBV19 and TRBJ1-1, with TRBD1 matching over 7 bases. CDR3 length: 14 amino acids. V was pared by 6 bases and J by 1 base, with 5 bases of the junction left unmatched. Germline CDR1 and CDR2: LNHDA and SQIVND (reference sequence). The CDR3, as DNA: TGTGCCAGTAGATCCGGGACAGCGAACACTGAAGCTTTCTTT. This translates into CASRSGTANTEAFF.

In this sample, this clone turned up once. The DNA of the CDR3 is TGTGCCAGCAGTTTATGGGACAGGGCGGATGGCTACACCTTC. Protein: CASSLWDRADGYTF. The chain recombines TRBV28 with TRBJ1-2, with 8 bases matching TRBD1. V shed 0 bases, J shed 6 bases, and the junction held 3 bases outside the gene matches. Germline CDR1 reads MDHEN; CDR2 reads SYDVKM. The CDR3 is 14 amino acids.

The chain recombines TRBV7-9 with TRBJ2-5; D unclear. The CDR3 runs to 13 residues. Germline loops: CDR1 SEHNR, CDR2 FQNEAQ (reference sequence). The V end lost 5 bases, the J end lost 5 bases, and 12 bases lay between the germline ends. The CDR3 sequence: CASSPRGRETQYF. CDR3 bases: TGTGCCAGCAGCCCAAGAGGTCGGGAGACCCAGTACTTC.

V usage is TRBV5-4 and J usage is TRBJ2-2, with 14 bases matching TRBD2. V trimming: 0 bases; J trimming: 4 bases; junction bases outside the gene matches: 2. Per germline, CDR1 SGHNT and CDR2 YYREEE (reference sequence). This CDR3 has 17 residues. In DNA form, the CDR3 reads TGTGCCAGCAGCTTGGGGGGGACTAGCGGGAGCACCGGGGAGCTGTTTTTT. It encodes CASSLGGTSGSTGELFF. Based on the CDR3 plus reference TRBV5-4 and TRBJ2-2, the full variable domain is ETGVTQSPTHLIKTRGQQVTLRCSSQSGHNTVSWYQQALGQGPQFIFQYYREEENGRGNFPPRFSGLQFPNYSSELNVNALELDDSALYLCASSLGGTSGSTGELFFGEGSRLTVL.

The chain is built from TRBV19 and TRBJ1-6, with D possibly matching TRBD1 (5 bases). This CDR3 spans 14 amino acids. Deletions cut 3 bases from V and 4 bases from J, with 7 bases between. Looked up from germline, CDR1 is LNHDA and CDR2 is SQIVND (reference sequence). CDR3 amino acids: CASSMGGYNSPLHF. DNA for the CDR3: TGTGCCAGTAGTATGGGGGGTTATAATTCACCCCTCCACTTT.

V is TRBV9 and J is TRBJ1-5; D is perhaps TRBD1 (5 bases). CDR3 length: 15 amino acids. Trimming took off 4 bases at V and 7 bases at J, with 18 bases between the two ends. Germline CDR1 reads SGDLS; CDR2 reads YYNGEE. The CDR3 spells CASSLGVSPGQPQHF. The CDR3 coding sequence is TGTGCCAGCAGCCTAGGGGTTTCGCCGGGGCAGCCCCAGCATTTT.

The rearrangement uses TRBV6-2 or TRBV6-3 and TRBJ2-7, with TRBD1 as a possible D gene (6 bases). V was cut by 0 bases and J by 3 bases, with 6 bases left in between. CDR3 length: 13 amino acids. Germline loops: CDR1 MNHEY, CDR2 SVGEGT. CDR3 sequence: CASSYSTGYEQYF. The CDR3 DNA reads as TGTGCCAGCAGTTACTCGACAGGCTACGAGCAGTACTTC.

The V gene is TRBV5-1, the J gene TRBJ2-3, with 8 bases matching TRBD1. Unmatched junction bases numbered 5, after V lost 6 bases and J lost 2 bases. This CDR3 spans 14 amino acids. Germline values: CDR1 SGHRS, CDR2 YFSETQ. The CDR3 nucleotides read TGCGCCAGCACCCGGGACAGGCCCACAGATACGCAGTATTTT. This encodes CASTRDRPTDTQYF.

CDR3 loop: CASSQDPDEVYGYTF. The CDR3 bases are TGTGCCAGCAGCCAAGACCCCGACGAGGTATATGGCTACACCTTC. V and J are TRBV3-1 (or the pseudogene TRBV3-2) and TRBJ1-2; D is unclear. CDR1 is LGHDT and CDR2 is YNNKEL in the germline V gene (reference sequence). Between the trimmed V and J ends, which lost 0 bases and 5 bases, there was a span of 13 bases. The CDR3 extends over 15 amino acids.

The chain carries TRBV28 and TRBJ1-2; 8 bases align to TRBD1. Germline loops: CDR1 MDHEN, CDR2 SYDVKM. Trimming at V came to 5 bases and at J to 4 bases, leaving 12 bases not matched to a gene. This CDR3 is 16 amino acids long. The CDR3 loop is CASSQTGQGGRYGYTF. The DNA for the CDR3 is TGTGCCAGCAGTCAAACTGGACAGGGCGGTCGCTATGGCTACACCTTC.

The CDR3 spells CAWKGAGFGDTQYF. CDR3 bases: TGTGCCTGGAAGGGGGCGGGGTTTGGAGATACGCAGTATTTT. This chain joins TRBV30 and TRBJ2-3; a weak D match, TRBD1 (7 bases). The CDR3 has 14 amino acids. Per the germline V gene, CDR1 is GTSNPN and CDR2 is SVGIG (reference sequence). V lost 4 bases and J 5 bases, leaving 16 bases between the germline ends.

This chain uses TRBV5-5 with TRBJ2-2, with a tentative D call TRBD2 (7 bases). The germline V gene encodes CDR1 SGHKS and CDR2 YYEKEE (reference sequence). The CDR3 consists of 16 residues. V was pared by 4 bases and J by 1 base, with 14 bases between. CDR3: CASSPGGQVNTGELFF. The CDR3 nucleotides read TGTGCCAGCAGCCCCGGGGGGCAAGTGAACACCGGGGAGCTGTTTTTT.

The chain links TRBV24-1 to TRBJ1-4, with D uncertain. The V end lost 2 bases, the J end lost 11 bases, and 11 bases lay between the germline ends. CDR1 KGHDR and CDR2 SFDVKD come from the germline V gene. The CDR3 runs 13 residues. For the CDR3, the DNA is TGTGCCACCAGTGATTCGGCGGGCGGGAAACTGTTTTTT. It is translated as CATSDSAGGKLFF.

The J gene is TRBJ2-3, the V gene TRBV5-1; 11 nucleotides line up with TRBD2. V trimming: 2 bases; J trimming: 0 bases; junction bases outside the gene matches: 2. This CDR3 is 16 amino acids long. Germline V CDR1 and CDR2: SGHRS, YFSETQ. Here the CDR3 DNA reads TGCGCCAGCAGCTTTTTAGCGGGGGGGAGCACAGATACGCAGTATTTT. Protein: CASSFLAGGSTDTQYF.

This clone was seen only once. The chain combines TRBV10-3 with TRBJ2-2; D might be TRBD2 (6 bases). Germline V CDR1 and CDR2: ENHRY, SYGVKD. The ends were cut back, 5 bases at V and 1 base at J, with 14 bases in the middle. The CDR3 runs 16 residues. Written as DNA, the CDR3 is TGTGCCATCAGTCCGGCGGGGCCTGAGAACACCGGGGAGCTGTTTTTT. The encoded protein is CAISPAGPENTGELFF.